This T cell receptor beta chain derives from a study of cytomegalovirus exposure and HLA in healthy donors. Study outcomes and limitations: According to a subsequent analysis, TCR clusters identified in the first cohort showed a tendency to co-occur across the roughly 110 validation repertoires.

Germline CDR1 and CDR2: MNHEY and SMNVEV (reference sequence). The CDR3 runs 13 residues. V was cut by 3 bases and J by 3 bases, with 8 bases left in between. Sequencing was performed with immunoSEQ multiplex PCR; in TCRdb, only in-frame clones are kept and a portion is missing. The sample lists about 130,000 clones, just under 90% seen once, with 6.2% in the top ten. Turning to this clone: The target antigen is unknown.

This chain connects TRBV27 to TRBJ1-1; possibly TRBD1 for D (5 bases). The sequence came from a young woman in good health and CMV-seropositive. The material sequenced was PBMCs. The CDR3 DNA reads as TGTGCCAGCAGTTTGCGGGGGGACACTGAAGCTTTCTTT. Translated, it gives CASSLRGDTEAFF.